This TCR beta chain was profiled in a study of blood T cell repertoires in COVID-19. This clone showed up just a few times. Sequencing was performed with immunoSEQ multiplex PCR; in TCRdb, only in-frame clones are kept and a portion is missing. Of 140,000 to 150,000 clones in the sample, 81% are singletons; the top ten hold about 7.5%. The sequenced material came from peripheral blood. This TCR derives from a human donor in a cohort sampled during active COVID-19.

The CDR3 sequence is CASSSSDTQYF. CDR3 in DNA: TGTGCCAGCAGCTCTAGCGATACGCAGTATTTT. V usage is TRBV5-5 and J usage is TRBJ2-3, with D perhaps matching TRBD2 (5 bases). Germline CDR1 is SGHKS and CDR2 is YYEKEE (reference sequence). The CDR3 runs to 11 residues. Trimming cost V 3 bases and J 6 bases, with 5 bases left between them.